Following are 15 T cell receptor beta chains from one sample sequenced in a study of T cell changes during pregnancy in multiple sclerosis. Data came from immunoSEQ multiplex PCR; TCRdb stores just in-frame clones and leaves some out. Seen here are tens of thousands of clones, roughly 93% observed once, and the top ten hold about 0.93%. The sample in question was peripheral blood, obtained in the first trimester of pregnancy. The receptors derive from a female donor with multiple sclerosis, enrolled in a pregnancy study.

V is TRBV27 and J is TRBJ2-3, with D perhaps matching TRBD2 (5 bases). V was cut by 10 bases and J by 8 bases, with 19 bases left in between. CDR1 and CDR2 (germline): MNHEY, SMNVEV (reference sequence). The CDR3 runs to 13 residues. DNA for the CDR3: TGTGCCACCCGGGTAGCGTCCTCGATTACGCAGTATTTT. This sequence encodes CATRVASSITQYF.

This chain joins TRBV6-5 and TRBJ1-4; D is undetermined. The germline gives CDR1 MNHEY, CDR2 SVGAGI. V dropped 5 bases and J dropped 7 bases, with 17 bases sitting between them. The CDR3 loop spans 15 amino acids. This chain's CDR3 is CASSPVHRGFEKLFF. Written as DNA, the CDR3 is TGTGCCAGCAGTCCCGTCCACCGGGGTTTTGAAAAACTGTTTTTT.

This chain joins TRBV4-1 and TRBJ2-2; the match to TRBD1 covers 9 bases. Per germline, CDR1 MGHRA and CDR2 YSYEKL. V gave up 4 bases and J gave up 7 bases; unmatched junction bases: 4. The CDR3 runs to 14 residues. The DNA for the CDR3 is TGCGCCAGCAGCCGTCGACAGGGGGGCGGGGAGCTGTTTTTT. Protein product: CASSRRQGGGELFF.

This clone was recorded a few times. The V and J genes are TRBV18 and TRBJ1-2; 7 positions agree with TRBD1. Per germline, CDR1 KGHSH and CDR2 LQKENI. V gave up 6 bases and J gave up 2 bases; unmatched junction bases: 6. The CDR3 loop spans 14 amino acids. The CDR3 spells CASSPGQENYGYTF. The CDR3 nucleotides are TGTGCCAGCTCCCCCGGACAGGAGAACTATGGCTACACCTTC.

The chain joins TRBV5-8 to TRBJ2-5; possibly TRBD1 for D (5 bases). The CDR3 is 16 amino acids. V was shortened by 0 bases and J by 1 base, with 13 bases between the two germline ends. Germline V CDR1 and CDR2: SGHTS, YDEGEE. The CDR3: CASSLAGLGAQETQYF. The CDR3 nucleotides are TGTGCCAGCAGCTTGGCAGGCCTTGGGGCCCAAGAGACCCAGTACTTC.

The chain joins TRBV4-1 to TRBJ2-6; no clear D gene. The CDR3 extends over 16 amino acids. V lost 2 bases and J 0 bases, leaving 8 bases between the germline ends. The germline V gene has CDR1 MGHRA and CDR2 YSYEKL. The CDR3 sequence is CASSQPGSSGANVLTF. For the CDR3, the DNA is TGCGCCAGCAGCCAACCGGGTTCCTCTGGGGCCAACGTCCTGACTTTC.

The chain joins TRBV29-1 to TRBJ2-5; TRBD2 matches at 11 bases. J gave up 2 bases and V 8 bases, and 4 bases lay outside the gene matches. This CDR3 has 13 residues. Germline CDR1 and CDR2: SQVTM and ANQGSEA. CDR3 loop: CSLRLAGQETQYF. The DNA of the CDR3 is TGCAGCTTGAGACTAGCGGGGCAAGAGACCCAGTACTTC.

V gene TRBV2 combines with J gene TRBJ1-1; 9 bases align to TRBD1. The germline CDR1 and CDR2 sequences are SNHLY and FYNNEI. This CDR3 region has 14 residues. V shed 5 bases and J 3 bases; nucleotides not matched to a gene: 4. DNA of the CDR3: TGTGCCAGCAGTATATACAGGGGGCACACTGAAGCTTTCTTT. As protein: CASSIYRGHTEAFF.

This chain joins TRBV30 and TRBJ2-3; TRBD1 might be the D (6 bases). This CDR3 is built from 14 residues. CDR1 and CDR2 from the germline V gene are GTSNPN and SVGIG (reference sequence). V lost 5 bases, J lost 0 bases, and 12 bases lay in between. The CDR3 DNA follows: TGTGCCTGGGATGGGGGCCTTAGCACAGATACGCAGTATTTT. Amino acid sequence: CAWDGGLSTDTQYF.

The CDR3 DNA is TGTGCCAGCAGTACCCTGGGAAGGACAGGGCCGATTTACACTGAAGCTTTCTTT. Translating gives CASSTLGRTGPIYTEAFF. The rearrangement uses TRBV2 and TRBJ1-1, with 8 bases aligning to TRBD1. This CDR3 comprises 18 residues. The germline V gene encodes CDR1 SNHLY and CDR2 FYNNEI. V shed 5 bases and J 3 bases; nucleotides not matched to a gene: 17.

The chain uses TRBV11-3 and TRBJ2-1; 7 positions match TRBD1. Germline CDR1 reads SGHNT; CDR2 reads YENEEA. Trimming took 5 bases from V and 7 from J; bases not matched to a gene: 5. The CDR3 contains 13 residues. CDR3 region: CASSKDRSNEQFF. As DNA, the CDR3 is TGTGCCAGCAGCAAGGACAGGTCTAATGAGCAGTTCTTC.

The chain has TRBV18 and TRBJ1-4; a possible D gene is TRBD1 (6 bases). This CDR3 comprises 16 residues. The germline gives CDR1 KGHSH, CDR2 LQKENI. V was cut by 3 bases and J by 0 bases, with 11 bases left in between. CDR3 in DNA: TGTGCCAGCTCACCGGGGGACATCGCAACTAATGAAAAACTGTTTTTT. Protein product: CASSPGDIATNEKLFF.

J is TRBJ2-7 and V is TRBV5-1; a possible D gene is TRBD1 (6 bases). The CDR3 length is 14 residues. Per germline, CDR1 SGHRS and CDR2 YFSETQ. Trimming took off 9 bases at V and 4 bases at J, with 20 bases between the two ends. The CDR3 coding sequence is TGCGCCACCAAACCAGGACAGTTGGATTACGAGCAGTACTTC. It specifies CATKPGQLDYEQYF. Together with reference TRBV5-1 and TRBJ2-7, the CDR3 gives the full variable domain: KAGVTQTPRYLIKTRGQQVTLSCSPISGHRSVSWYQQTPGQGLQFLFEYFSETQRNKGNFPGRFSGRQFSNSRSEMNVSTLELGDSALYLCATKPGQLDYEQYFGPGTRLTVT.

J is TRBJ2-5 and V is TRBV29-1; D is unclear. Germline CDR1 and CDR2: SQVTM and ANQGSEA. The length of the CDR3 is 13 residues. The V gene lost 2 bases and the J gene lost 0 bases, with 7 bases spanning the gap. The CDR3 sequence: CSVETTYQETQYF. CDR3 bases: TGCAGCGTTGAAACCACTTACCAAGAGACCCAGTACTTC. The full variable domain, rest sourced from reference TRBV29-1 and TRBJ2-5, is SAVISQKPSRDICQRGTSLTIQCQVDSQVTMMFWYRQQPGQSLTLIATANQGSEATYESGFVIDKFPISRPNLTFSTLTVSNMSPEDSSIYLCSVETTYQETQYFGPGTRLLVL.

The V call is TRBV5-1, the J call TRBJ2-3; 8 bases map to TRBD2. The CDR3 sequence is 17 residues long. The J segment lost 2 bases and the V segment lost 5 bases, leaving 13 bases of the junction unmatched. Germline-derived CDR1 and CDR2 are SGHRS and YFSETQ. This CDR3 reads CASRVSVREGPTDTQYF. The DNA for the CDR3 is TGCGCCAGCAGAGTATCCGTACGGGAGGGCCCCACAGATACGCAGTATTTT.